These T cell receptor beta chains were read from a single sample in a study of shared clonotypes between healthy human individuals. Using immunoSEQ multiplex PCR, the repertoire was profiled, and TCRdb retains in-frame clones only, with some absent. The sample contains over 850,000 clones, 70% to 80% of which appear only once. Sequencing input: memory CD4+ T cells from PBMCs. The receptors originated from a man aged 18 to 30 in good health. Some clones in this sample may be carry-over from other donors' samples. Both conserved end residues are part of each CDR3. Each record gives: J gene, D gene, V gene, clone size, CDR3 protein, CDR3 DNA. A D gene is named only where the DNA matches it firmly. Not all rows give a size; the values are once, few, many and, for expanded clones, a class.

>TRBJ2-2|TRBD1|TRBV5-1|-
CASSSGTGPSGELFF
TGCGCCAGCAGCTCGGGGACAGGGCCGTCCGGGGAGCTGTTTTTT
>TRBJ2-7|-|TRBV15|-
CATSSGGDSYEQYF
TGTGCCACCAGCAGTGGGGGAGATTCCTACGAGCAGTACTTC
>TRBJ2-3|-|TRBV5-1|-
CASSLVQPGDTDTQYF
TGCGCCAGCAGCTTGGTTCAACCGGGAGACACAGATACGCAGTATTTT
>TRBJ2-1|-|TRBV19|few
CASSILGTLGRHEQFF
TGTGCCAGTAGTATACTCGGGACCCTAGGGAGGCATGAGCAGTTCTTC
>TRBJ2-1|-|TRBV10-3|-
CAISGTLGNEQFF
TGTGCCATCAGTGGGACCCTAGGGAATGAGCAGTTCTTC
>TRBJ1-2|-|TRBV7-9|-
CASSLGQPHYGYTF
TGTGCCAGCAGCTTAGGACAGCCTCACTATGGCTACACCTTC
>TRBJ1-1|-|TRBV2|few
CASSGSRDTEAFF
TGTGCCAGCAGTGGGTCCAGGGACACTGAAGCTTTCTTT
>TRBJ2-7|-|TRBV4-1|-
CASSQDGGPYEQYF
TGCGCCAGCAGCCAAGACGGCGGGCCCTACGAGCAGTACTTC
>TRBJ2-7|TRBD1|TRBV4-1|-
CASSQTGAKNEQYF
TGCGCCAGCAGCCAGACAGGGGCGAAGAACGAGCAGTACTTC
>TRBJ2-4|TRBD2|TRBV29-1|-
CSVVPSGRARGNIQYF
TGCAGCGTTGTTCCTAGCGGGAGGGCCAGGGGAAACATTCAGTACTTC
>TRBJ2-2|TRBD2|TRBV9|-
CASSVDSSGKNTGELFF
TGTGCCAGCAGCGTAGATTCAAGCGGGAAGAACACCGGGGAGCTGTTTTTT
>TRBJ2-5|TRBD2|TRBV4-1|-
CASSQGERRREETQYF
TGCGCCAGCAGCCAGGGCGAGAGAAGGCGGGAGGAGACCCAGTACTTC
>TRBJ1-5|-|TRBV19|-
CASSNTGVQPQHF
TGTGCCAGTAGTAACACGGGGGTTCAGCCCCAGCATTTT
>TRBJ2-2|TRBD1|TRBV19|-
CASSALQGSGELFF
TGTGCCAGTAGTGCGTTACAGGGGTCCGGGGAGCTGTTTTTT
>TRBJ1-1|-|TRBV2|-
CASSLDYTEAFF
TGTGCCAGCAGTCTTGACTACACTGAAGCTTTCTTT
>TRBJ1-3|-|TRBV9|-
CASSKGRGRATIYF
TGTGCCAGCAGCAAAGGACGAGGTAGGGCCACCATATATTTT
>TRBJ1-2|-|TRBV28|once
CASSPIGGADYGYTF
TGTGCCAGCAGTCCGATAGGGGGAGCCGACTATGGCTACACCTTC
>TRBJ1-1|-|TRBV2|once
CASSVGTANTEAFF
TGTGCCAGCAGTGTGGGCACAGCGAACACTGAAGCTTTCTTT
>TRBJ2-5|TRBD2|TRBV7-7|-
CASSLVGLARETQYF
TGTGCCAGCAGCTTAGTGGGACTAGCACGGGAGACCCAGTACTTC
>TRBJ2-2|-|TRBV5-1|-
CASSFLEATDTGELFF
TGCGCCAGCAGCTTCCTCGAGGCGACTGACACCGGGGAGCTGTTTTTT
>TRBJ1-4|-|TRBV28|-
CASSLGGSTNEKLFF
TGTGCCAGCAGTTTGGGCGGTTCAACTAATGAAAAACTGTTTTTT
>TRBJ2-1|TRBD2|TRBV7-9|-
CASSLASGTAGVEQFF
TGTGCCAGCAGCTTAGCTAGCGGGACCGCCGGAGTCGAGCAGTTCTTC
>TRBJ1-2|TRBD1|TRBV9|few
CASRKLYQGAQDGYTF
TGTGCCAGCAGAAAGCTTTACCAGGGGGCGCAGGATGGCTACACCTTC
>TRBJ2-6|-|TRBV28|-
CASRPGGTLSGANVLTF
TGTGCCAGCAGGCCCGGGGGTACCCTCTCTGGGGCCAACGTCCTGACTTTC
>TRBJ1-1|-|TRBV28|-
CASSLSTGTEAFF
TGTGCCAGCAGTTTATCCACCGGGACTGAAGCTTTCTTT
>TRBJ1-5|-|TRBV6-5|-
CASSYGSGVQPQHF
TGTGCCAGCAGTTACGGGTCAGGGGTCCAGCCCCAGCATTTT
>TRBJ1-1|-|TRBV6-5|-
CASSYSQGVKAFF
TGTGCCAGCAGTTACTCTCAAGGAGTTAAAGCTTTCTTT
>TRBJ2-2|TRBD2|TRBV4-2|-
CASSQRTSGSLGGELFF
TGTGCCAGCAGCCAACGGACTAGCGGGAGTCTCGGCGGGGAGCTGTTTTTT
>TRBJ2-1|TRBD2|TRBV11-3|-
CASSLRSSGANNEQFF
TGTGCCAGCAGCTTACGTTCTAGCGGGGCGAACAATGAGCAGTTCTTC
>TRBJ2-7|-|TRBV7-2|-
CASSLARGTGGDEQYF
TGTGCCAGCAGCTTAGCCCGGGGCACTGGAGGGGACGAGCAGTACTTC
>TRBJ2-1|-|TRBV30|-
CATPGRGEQFF
TGTGCCACACCGGGGCGCGGGGAGCAGTTCTTC
>TRBJ1-1|-|TRBV2|few
CASSVEQGDTEAFF
TGTGCCAGCAGTGTGGAACAGGGCGACACTGAAGCTTTCTTT
>TRBJ2-5|-|TRBV4-1|-
CASSQALGRKETQYF
TGCGCCAGCAGCCAAGCTTTGGGCAGAAAAGAGACCCAGTACTTC
>TRBJ2-5|TRBD2|TRBV5-1|-
CASSWGSGSGSLGTQYF
TGCGCCAGCAGCTGGGGTTCAGGGAGCGGGAGTTTGGGGACCCAGTACTTC
>TRBJ2-7|-|TRBV9|-
CASSLAGYEQYF
TGTGCCAGCAGCCTAGCCGGCTACGAGCAGTACTTC
>TRBJ1-1|TRBD1|TRBV11-2|-
CASILGQTNTEAFF
TGTGCCAGCATACTGGGACAGACGAACACTGAAGCTTTCTTT
>TRBJ1-5|TRBD1|TRBV7-2|-
CASSTGQGSRQPQHF
TGTGCCAGCAGCACGGGACAGGGAAGTCGTCAGCCCCAGCATTTT
>TRBJ2-2|-|TRBV10-1|-
CASMDNTGELFF
TGCGCCAGCATGGATAACACCGGGGAGCTGTTTTTT
>TRBJ2-3|-|TRBV15|-
CATSRGVRTARNTQYF
TGTGCCACCAGCAGAGGAGTGAGGACAGCAAGAAATACGCAGTATTTT
>TRBJ1-1|-|TRBV6-4|-
CASRDQGNTEAFF
TGTGCCAGCAGAGACCAGGGGAACACTGAAGCTTTCTTT
>TRBJ2-2|TRBD1|TRBV2|-
CASRETGGGTGELFF
TGTGCCAGCAGGGAAACAGGGGGCGGCACCGGGGAGCTGTTTTTT
>TRBJ2-7|-|TRBV11-3|-
CASSLVENEQYF
TGTGCCAGCAGCTTAGTGGAGAACGAGCAGTACTTC
>TRBJ2-3|TRBD2|TRBV6-5|-
CASRRWTSGEPVF
TGTGCCAGCAGACGTTGGACTAGCGGGGAGCCTGTTTTT
>TRBJ1-5|TRBD1|TRBV28|-
CASSLPGTGGYQPQHF
TGTGCCAGCAGTTTACCCGGGACAGGGGGATATCAGCCCCAGCATTTT
>TRBJ1-1|-|TRBV5-1|-
CASSLTGLNTEAFF
TGCGCCAGCAGCCTTACGGGGTTGAACACTGAAGCTTTCTTT
>TRBJ1-5|-|TRBV25-1|-
CASSPGVGNQPQHF
TGTGCCAGCAGTCCGGGGGTGGGCAATCAGCCCCAGCATTTT
>TRBJ1-3|-|TRBV28|-
CASSLGRQGGNTIYF
TGTGCCAGCAGTTTGGGCCGCCAGGGTGGAAACACCATATATTTT
>TRBJ1-1|-|TRBV28|many
CASNVALGFGTEAFF
TGTGCCAGCAACGTGGCCCTCGGATTTGGGACTGAAGCTTTCTTT
>TRBJ2-2|-|TRBV7-2|-
CASSSEKNTGELFF
TGTGCCAGCAGCTCAGAGAAGAACACCGGGGAGCTGTTTTTT
>TRBJ2-7|TRBD2|TRBV2|-
CASSGGSGLAIYEQYF
TGTGCCAGCAGTGGGGGTAGTGGACTAGCGATCTACGAGCAGTACTTC